The rows below give T cell receptor beta chains drawn from one sample of a study of blood T cells in healthy people across ages. TCRdb recomputed calls from the 5' RACE reads with MiXCR, one row per CDR3 protein. The repertoire includes nearly 800,000 distinct CDR3 sequences, 45% to 70% of them detected once, and about 26% sits in the top ten. Sequencing used blood. The receptors stem from a man between 40 and 49 years old in good health. Each CDR3 is given with its conserved first and last residue. The D gene is left open where the match is weak. Not all rows give a size; the values are once, few, many and, for expanded clones, a class.

d_call: .; clone_size: few; j_call: TRBJ2-7; v_call: TRBV2; cdr3_aa: CASSGQGSTLNYDEQYF; cdr3_nt: TGTGCCAGCAGTGGTCAGGGAAGCACACTAAACTACGACGAGCAGTACTTC
d_call: .; clone_size: .; j_call: TRBJ2-3; v_call: TRBV9; cdr3_aa: CASGYSDSSDTQYF; cdr3_nt: TGTGCCAGCGGCTATTCGGACTCATCAGATACGCAGTATTTT
d_call: .; clone_size: .; j_call: TRBJ2-3; v_call: TRBV11-1; cdr3_aa: CASSPSGVQVLGTDTQYF; cdr3_nt: TGTGCCAGCAGCCCTTCGGGGGTACAGGTGTTGGGCACAGATACGCAGTATTTT
d_call: TRBD1; clone_size: .; j_call: TRBJ2-3; v_call: TRBV13; cdr3_aa: CASSRKTGMTDTQYF; cdr3_nt: TGTGCCAGCAGCCGAAAGACAGGGATGACAGATACGCAGTATTTT
d_call: TRBD2; clone_size: .; j_call: TRBJ2-7; v_call: TRBV3-1; cdr3_aa: CASTLAGSLSYEQYF; cdr3_nt: TGTGCCAGCACCCTAGCGGGCTCCCTCTCCTACGAGCAGTACTTC
d_call: .; clone_size: .; j_call: TRBJ1-1; v_call: TRBV6-1; cdr3_aa: CASSEAGTFF; cdr3_nt: TGTGCCAGCAGTGAAGCCGGGACTTTCTTT
d_call: .; clone_size: .; j_call: TRBJ2-1; v_call: TRBV7-3; cdr3_aa: CASSLTGPPGDEQFF; cdr3_nt: TGTGCCAGCAGCTTAACCGGGCCACCTGGGGATGAGCAGTTCTTC
d_call: .; clone_size: .; j_call: TRBJ1-2; v_call: TRBV20-1; cdr3_aa: CSARGGQSYGYTF; cdr3_nt: TGCAGTGCTAGAGGGGGGCAGTCCTATGGCTACACCTTC
d_call: TRBD2; clone_size: .; j_call: TRBJ2-1; v_call: TRBV7-2; cdr3_aa: CASSSTLAANEQFF; cdr3_nt: TGTGCCAGCAGCTCGACACTAGCGGCCAATGAGCAGTTCTTC
d_call: .; clone_size: .; j_call: TRBJ2-7; v_call: TRBV7-9; cdr3_aa: CASSGGTAYYEQYF; cdr3_nt: TGTGCCAGCAGCGGTGGGACTGCATACTACGAGCAGTACTTC
d_call: .; clone_size: .; j_call: TRBJ2-3; v_call: TRBV27; cdr3_aa: CASSYAGADTQYF; cdr3_nt: TGTGCCAGCTCATACGCCGGGGCAGATACGCAGTATTTT
d_call: .; clone_size: .; j_call: TRBJ1-1; v_call: TRBV7-3; cdr3_aa: CASTLGMNTEAFF; cdr3_nt: TGTGCCAGCACCTTAGGGATGAACACTGAAGCTTTCTTT
d_call: .; clone_size: .; j_call: TRBJ1-5; v_call: TRBV4-2; cdr3_aa: CASSQERLPSLNQPQHF; cdr3_nt: TGTGCCAGCAGCCAAGAACGCCTCCCGAGCCTCAATCAGCCCCAGCATTTT
d_call: TRBD2; clone_size: .; j_call: TRBJ2-3; v_call: TRBV12-3/TRBV12-4; cdr3_aa: CASSQTTSADTQYF; cdr3_nt: TGTGCCAGCAGTCAGACAACTAGCGCAGATACGCAGTATTTT
d_call: TRBD2; clone_size: .; j_call: TRBJ2-5; v_call: TRBV7-7; cdr3_aa: CASSYLAGDQETQYF; cdr3_nt: TGTGCTAGCAGTTATCTAGCGGGGGACCAAGAGACCCAGTACTTC
d_call: .; clone_size: .; j_call: TRBJ2-2; v_call: TRBV7-2; cdr3_aa: CASSYQRTTGELFF; cdr3_nt: TGTGCCAGCAGCTACCAACGGACTACCGGGGAGCTGTTTTTT
d_call: TRBD2; clone_size: .; j_call: TRBJ2-5; v_call: TRBV3-1; cdr3_aa: CASSPVRPGLAGIQETQYF; cdr3_nt: TGTGCCAGCAGCCCAGTCCGACCGGGACTAGCGGGTATCCAAGAGACCCAGTACTTC
d_call: .; clone_size: .; j_call: TRBJ2-5; v_call: TRBV24-1; cdr3_aa: CATSESTGERAKTQYF; cdr3_nt: TGTGCCACCAGTGAAAGCACAGGGGAGCGGGCGAAGACCCAGTACTTC
d_call: .; clone_size: .; j_call: TRBJ1-6; v_call: TRBV27; cdr3_aa: CASSFNRQGANSPLHF; cdr3_nt: TGTGCCAGCAGTTTCAACCGGCAGGGCGCCAATTCACCCCTCCACTTT